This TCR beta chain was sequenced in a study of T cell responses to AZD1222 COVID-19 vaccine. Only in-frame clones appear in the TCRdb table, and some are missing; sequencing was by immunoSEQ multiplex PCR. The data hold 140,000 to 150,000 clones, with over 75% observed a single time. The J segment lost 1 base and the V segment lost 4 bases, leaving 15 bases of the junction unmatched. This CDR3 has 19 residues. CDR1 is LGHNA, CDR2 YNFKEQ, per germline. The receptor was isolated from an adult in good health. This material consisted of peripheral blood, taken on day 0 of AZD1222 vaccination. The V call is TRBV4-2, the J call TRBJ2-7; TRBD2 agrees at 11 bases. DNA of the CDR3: TGTGCCAGCAGCCTTTATGGTGGGCTAGCGGGGGGTGAGTCCTACGAGCAGTACTTC. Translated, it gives CASSLYGGLAGGESYEQYF.